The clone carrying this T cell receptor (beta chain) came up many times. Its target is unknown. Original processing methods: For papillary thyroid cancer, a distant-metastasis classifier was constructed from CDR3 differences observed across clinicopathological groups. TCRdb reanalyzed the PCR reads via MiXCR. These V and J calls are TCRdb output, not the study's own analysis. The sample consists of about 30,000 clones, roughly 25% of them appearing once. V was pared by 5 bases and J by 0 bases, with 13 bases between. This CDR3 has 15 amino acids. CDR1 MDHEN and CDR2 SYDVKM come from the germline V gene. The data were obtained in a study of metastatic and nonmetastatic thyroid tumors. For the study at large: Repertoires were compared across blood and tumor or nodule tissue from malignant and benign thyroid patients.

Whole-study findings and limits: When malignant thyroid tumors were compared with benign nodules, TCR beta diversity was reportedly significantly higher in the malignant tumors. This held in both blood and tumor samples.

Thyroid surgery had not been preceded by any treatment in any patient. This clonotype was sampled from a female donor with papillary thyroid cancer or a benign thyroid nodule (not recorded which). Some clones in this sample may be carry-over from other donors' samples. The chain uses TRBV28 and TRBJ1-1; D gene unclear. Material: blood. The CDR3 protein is CASSRVGKLNTEAFF. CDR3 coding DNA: TGTGCCAGCAGTCGAGTTGGCAAACTGAACACTGAAGCTTTCTTT.